These T cell receptor beta chains were read from a single sample in a study of shared clonotypes between healthy human individuals. This table comes from immunoSEQ multiplex PCR, and its TCRdb copy is limited to in-frame clones, with some not included. The sample yields about 1.4 million clones, around 97% seen once. Source material: naive CD4+ T cells sorted from blood. Receptor source: a man younger than 45 in good health. Each CDR3 is given with its conserved first and last residue. D genes are given only for firm matches. Size is stated for part of the rows, as once, few or many counts, or as a class when the clone is expanded.

>.|TRBJ1-1|.|TRBV28
TGTGCCAGCAGTTTAGCGATCCGGAACACTGAAGCTTTCTTT
CASSLAIRNTEAFF
>.|TRBJ2-5|TRBD2|TRBV28
TGTGCCAGCAGTCTCCCTAGCGGGAGCTTCGAGACCCAGTACTTC
CASSLPSGSFETQYF
>.|TRBJ1-1|.|TRBV9
TGTGCCAGCAGCGTAGTAGAGGGTTTTGAAGCTTTCTTT
CASSVVEGFEAFF
>.|TRBJ2-7|TRBD1|TRBV5-1
TGCGCCAGCAGCTTGGAGGGGGCAGGGAAACACGAGCAGTACTTC
CASSLEGAGKHEQYF
>once|TRBJ2-7|.|TRBV28
TGTGCCAGCAAGGCCCAAAGACCCGAGCAGTACTTC
CASKAQRPEQYF
>.|TRBJ2-1|TRBD1|TRBV5-4
TGTGCCAGCAGCCTGGACAGGAATGAGCAGTTCTTC
CASSLDRNEQFF
>.|TRBJ2-7|TRBD2|TRBV10-2
TGCGCCAGCAGTAGTGGTATAGCGGGTTACTACGAGCAGTACTTC
CASSSGIAGYYEQYF
>.|TRBJ2-1|.|TRBV7-2
TGTGCCAGCACCGAGACTGGTAGCGAGCAGTTCTTC
CASTETGSEQFF
>.|TRBJ1-2|.|TRBV5-1
TGCGCCAGCAGCTTGTTGGAGACAGAAAGGTCGATTGGCTACACCTTC
CASSLLETERSIGYTF
>few|TRBJ2-7|TRBD1|TRBV29-1
TGCAGCGTTCACCAGGGGGCGACCTACGAGCAGTACTTC
CSVHQGATYEQYF
>.|TRBJ2-7|.|TRBV28
TGTGCCAGCAGTCTTACGGGACCATACGAGCAGTACTTC
CASSLTGPYEQYF
>.|TRBJ1-1|.|TRBV9
TGTGCCAGCAGCGTAGGGCAGGGGAACACTGAAGCTTTCTTT
CASSVGQGNTEAFF
>.|TRBJ1-4|.|TRBV27
TGTGCCAGCAGTTTATTTGGGGGAAGGGAAAAACTGTTTTTT
CASSLFGGREKLFF
>.|TRBJ2-1|.|TRBV7-2
TGTGCCAGCAGCTTAGGTCCAGCCGTTCTAAGCTCCTACAATGAGCAGTTCTTC
CASSLGPAVLSSYNEQFF
>few|TRBJ2-1|TRBD2|TRBV4-1
TGCGCCAGCAGCCAATTGGTACTAGCGGAGACCTACAATGAGCAGTTCTTC
CASSQLVLAETYNEQFF
>.|TRBJ2-1|TRBD2|TRBV28
TGTGCCAGCAGTCAATCTAGCGGAAGCTACAATGAGCAGTTCTTC
CASSQSSGSYNEQFF
>.|TRBJ1-1|.|TRBV5-4
TGTGCCAGCAGCTTGGCACAGGGTTCGGGCACTGAAGCTTTCTTT
CASSLAQGSGTEAFF
>.|TRBJ2-5|.|TRBV7-2
TGTGCCAGCAGCCACCCGGGACGGCGACAAGAGACCCAGTACTTC
CASSHPGRRQETQYF
>.|TRBJ1-4|TRBD1|TRBV5-1
TGCGCCAGCGATGAAGGGGGCAACCTGGCTGGGGAGAAACTGTTTTTT
CASDEGGNLAGEKLFF
>.|TRBJ1-5|TRBD1|TRBV28
TGTGCCAGCACCAATCGAAGGGGACAGTACGAGCCCCAGCATTTT
CASTNRRGQYEPQHF
>.|TRBJ2-2|.|TRBV25-1
TGTGCCAGCAGTGAATTTTTCTCCGGGGAGCTGTTTTTT
CASSEFFSGELFF
>.|TRBJ2-7|.|TRBV6-1
TGTGCCAGCAGAACTAGGAGCCCCGCCTACGAGCAGTACTTC
CASRTRSPAYEQYF
>.|TRBJ1-1|.|TRBV20-1
TGCAGTGCTCGCAGGGATACTGAGGCTTTCTTT
CSARRDTEAFF
>.|TRBJ2-7|.|TRBV4-3
TGCGCCAGCAGCCTTTGGGCCGGGGGCTACGAGCAGTACTTC
CASSLWAGGYEQYF
>.|TRBJ2-7|TRBD1|TRBV28
TGTGCCAGCAGTTCCATACCGCGACAGGGGGTTTACGAGCAGTACTTC
CASSSIPRQGVYEQYF
>.|TRBJ2-7|.|TRBV7-2
TGTGCCAGCAGCTCAGGCCTCGGGGGTTACGAGCAGTACTTC
CASSSGLGGYEQYF
>.|TRBJ1-2|.|TRBV2
TGTGCCACCGCCGGGGGGCTGGTCTATGGCTACACCTTC
CATAGGLVYGYTF
>.|TRBJ2-1|TRBD1|TRBV6-5
TGTGCCAGCAGTTACGGGGGACAGCTTGCCCCTTTCCAGTTCTTC
CASSYGGQLAPFQFF
>.|TRBJ1-4|.|TRBV2
TGTGCCAGCAACCCCAGCAGGACTAATGAAAAACTGTTTTTT
CASNPSRTNEKLFF
>.|TRBJ2-5|.|TRBV7-8
TGTGCCAGCAGCTTAGGGGGGGCGAGGGCCCAGTACTTC
CASSLGGARAQYF
>.|TRBJ2-1|TRBD1|TRBV11-2
TGTGCCAGCAGAGGACAGGCCTCCTACAATGAGCAGTTCTTC
CASRGQASYNEQFF
>.|TRBJ2-1|.|TRBV21-1
TGTGCCAGCAGCAAAGGGGGACACGTGTCGAGCTCCTACAATGAGCAGTTCTTC
CASSKGGHVSSSYNEQFF
>.|TRBJ2-6|.|TRBV15
TGTGCCACCAGCAGAGATCTTGTGGGCTCTGGGGCCAACGTCCTGACTTTC
CATSRDLVGSGANVLTF
>.|TRBJ2-7|TRBD1|TRBV18
TGTGCCAGCTCAACGAAGACAGGGATTGACTACGAGCAGTACTTC
CASSTKTGIDYEQYF
>.|TRBJ1-3|TRBD1|TRBV5-6
TGTGCCAGCAGCCATGCCTGGGACAGGGCTGGAAACACCATATATTTT
CASSHAWDRAGNTIYF